Many counts were recorded for the clone carrying this T cell receptor beta chain. Combining iRepertoire HTBI primers with Arm-PCR of CDR3 regions, the authors built TCR beta libraries. Each CDR3 protein gets one entry after TCRdb re-called the multiplex PCR reads with MiXCR. Here the sample spans 550,000 to 650,000 distinct CDR3 sequences, roughly a sixth being singletons. This sample is drawn from a study of regulatory T cells in long-lasting Graves disease. Time point noted: newly diagnosed GD, antithyroid drugs for less than 3 months. From RNA extracted from PBMCs, the TCR library was made. Trimming took 0 bases from V and 5 from J, leaving 23 bases between them. In germline, CDR1 is GTSNPN, CDR2 SVGIG (reference sequence). This CDR3 is 18 amino acids long. Separately, the same data were catalogued under a study of T cells in Graves' hyperthyroidism and ophthalmopathy.

The sequence came from a man aged 18 to 30 with Graves disease. The sample consisted of peripheral blood mononuclear cells (PBMCs), taken at new diagnosis, from a patient treated with antithyroid drugs. The chain joins TRBV30 to TRBJ1-5; the D gene is possibly TRBD1 (6 bases). The CDR3 sequence: CAWSVPFRTVKGYQPQHF. The CDR3 nucleotides are TGTGCCTGGAGTGTACCTTTTCGGACAGTCAAGGGCTATCAGCCCCAGCATTTT.